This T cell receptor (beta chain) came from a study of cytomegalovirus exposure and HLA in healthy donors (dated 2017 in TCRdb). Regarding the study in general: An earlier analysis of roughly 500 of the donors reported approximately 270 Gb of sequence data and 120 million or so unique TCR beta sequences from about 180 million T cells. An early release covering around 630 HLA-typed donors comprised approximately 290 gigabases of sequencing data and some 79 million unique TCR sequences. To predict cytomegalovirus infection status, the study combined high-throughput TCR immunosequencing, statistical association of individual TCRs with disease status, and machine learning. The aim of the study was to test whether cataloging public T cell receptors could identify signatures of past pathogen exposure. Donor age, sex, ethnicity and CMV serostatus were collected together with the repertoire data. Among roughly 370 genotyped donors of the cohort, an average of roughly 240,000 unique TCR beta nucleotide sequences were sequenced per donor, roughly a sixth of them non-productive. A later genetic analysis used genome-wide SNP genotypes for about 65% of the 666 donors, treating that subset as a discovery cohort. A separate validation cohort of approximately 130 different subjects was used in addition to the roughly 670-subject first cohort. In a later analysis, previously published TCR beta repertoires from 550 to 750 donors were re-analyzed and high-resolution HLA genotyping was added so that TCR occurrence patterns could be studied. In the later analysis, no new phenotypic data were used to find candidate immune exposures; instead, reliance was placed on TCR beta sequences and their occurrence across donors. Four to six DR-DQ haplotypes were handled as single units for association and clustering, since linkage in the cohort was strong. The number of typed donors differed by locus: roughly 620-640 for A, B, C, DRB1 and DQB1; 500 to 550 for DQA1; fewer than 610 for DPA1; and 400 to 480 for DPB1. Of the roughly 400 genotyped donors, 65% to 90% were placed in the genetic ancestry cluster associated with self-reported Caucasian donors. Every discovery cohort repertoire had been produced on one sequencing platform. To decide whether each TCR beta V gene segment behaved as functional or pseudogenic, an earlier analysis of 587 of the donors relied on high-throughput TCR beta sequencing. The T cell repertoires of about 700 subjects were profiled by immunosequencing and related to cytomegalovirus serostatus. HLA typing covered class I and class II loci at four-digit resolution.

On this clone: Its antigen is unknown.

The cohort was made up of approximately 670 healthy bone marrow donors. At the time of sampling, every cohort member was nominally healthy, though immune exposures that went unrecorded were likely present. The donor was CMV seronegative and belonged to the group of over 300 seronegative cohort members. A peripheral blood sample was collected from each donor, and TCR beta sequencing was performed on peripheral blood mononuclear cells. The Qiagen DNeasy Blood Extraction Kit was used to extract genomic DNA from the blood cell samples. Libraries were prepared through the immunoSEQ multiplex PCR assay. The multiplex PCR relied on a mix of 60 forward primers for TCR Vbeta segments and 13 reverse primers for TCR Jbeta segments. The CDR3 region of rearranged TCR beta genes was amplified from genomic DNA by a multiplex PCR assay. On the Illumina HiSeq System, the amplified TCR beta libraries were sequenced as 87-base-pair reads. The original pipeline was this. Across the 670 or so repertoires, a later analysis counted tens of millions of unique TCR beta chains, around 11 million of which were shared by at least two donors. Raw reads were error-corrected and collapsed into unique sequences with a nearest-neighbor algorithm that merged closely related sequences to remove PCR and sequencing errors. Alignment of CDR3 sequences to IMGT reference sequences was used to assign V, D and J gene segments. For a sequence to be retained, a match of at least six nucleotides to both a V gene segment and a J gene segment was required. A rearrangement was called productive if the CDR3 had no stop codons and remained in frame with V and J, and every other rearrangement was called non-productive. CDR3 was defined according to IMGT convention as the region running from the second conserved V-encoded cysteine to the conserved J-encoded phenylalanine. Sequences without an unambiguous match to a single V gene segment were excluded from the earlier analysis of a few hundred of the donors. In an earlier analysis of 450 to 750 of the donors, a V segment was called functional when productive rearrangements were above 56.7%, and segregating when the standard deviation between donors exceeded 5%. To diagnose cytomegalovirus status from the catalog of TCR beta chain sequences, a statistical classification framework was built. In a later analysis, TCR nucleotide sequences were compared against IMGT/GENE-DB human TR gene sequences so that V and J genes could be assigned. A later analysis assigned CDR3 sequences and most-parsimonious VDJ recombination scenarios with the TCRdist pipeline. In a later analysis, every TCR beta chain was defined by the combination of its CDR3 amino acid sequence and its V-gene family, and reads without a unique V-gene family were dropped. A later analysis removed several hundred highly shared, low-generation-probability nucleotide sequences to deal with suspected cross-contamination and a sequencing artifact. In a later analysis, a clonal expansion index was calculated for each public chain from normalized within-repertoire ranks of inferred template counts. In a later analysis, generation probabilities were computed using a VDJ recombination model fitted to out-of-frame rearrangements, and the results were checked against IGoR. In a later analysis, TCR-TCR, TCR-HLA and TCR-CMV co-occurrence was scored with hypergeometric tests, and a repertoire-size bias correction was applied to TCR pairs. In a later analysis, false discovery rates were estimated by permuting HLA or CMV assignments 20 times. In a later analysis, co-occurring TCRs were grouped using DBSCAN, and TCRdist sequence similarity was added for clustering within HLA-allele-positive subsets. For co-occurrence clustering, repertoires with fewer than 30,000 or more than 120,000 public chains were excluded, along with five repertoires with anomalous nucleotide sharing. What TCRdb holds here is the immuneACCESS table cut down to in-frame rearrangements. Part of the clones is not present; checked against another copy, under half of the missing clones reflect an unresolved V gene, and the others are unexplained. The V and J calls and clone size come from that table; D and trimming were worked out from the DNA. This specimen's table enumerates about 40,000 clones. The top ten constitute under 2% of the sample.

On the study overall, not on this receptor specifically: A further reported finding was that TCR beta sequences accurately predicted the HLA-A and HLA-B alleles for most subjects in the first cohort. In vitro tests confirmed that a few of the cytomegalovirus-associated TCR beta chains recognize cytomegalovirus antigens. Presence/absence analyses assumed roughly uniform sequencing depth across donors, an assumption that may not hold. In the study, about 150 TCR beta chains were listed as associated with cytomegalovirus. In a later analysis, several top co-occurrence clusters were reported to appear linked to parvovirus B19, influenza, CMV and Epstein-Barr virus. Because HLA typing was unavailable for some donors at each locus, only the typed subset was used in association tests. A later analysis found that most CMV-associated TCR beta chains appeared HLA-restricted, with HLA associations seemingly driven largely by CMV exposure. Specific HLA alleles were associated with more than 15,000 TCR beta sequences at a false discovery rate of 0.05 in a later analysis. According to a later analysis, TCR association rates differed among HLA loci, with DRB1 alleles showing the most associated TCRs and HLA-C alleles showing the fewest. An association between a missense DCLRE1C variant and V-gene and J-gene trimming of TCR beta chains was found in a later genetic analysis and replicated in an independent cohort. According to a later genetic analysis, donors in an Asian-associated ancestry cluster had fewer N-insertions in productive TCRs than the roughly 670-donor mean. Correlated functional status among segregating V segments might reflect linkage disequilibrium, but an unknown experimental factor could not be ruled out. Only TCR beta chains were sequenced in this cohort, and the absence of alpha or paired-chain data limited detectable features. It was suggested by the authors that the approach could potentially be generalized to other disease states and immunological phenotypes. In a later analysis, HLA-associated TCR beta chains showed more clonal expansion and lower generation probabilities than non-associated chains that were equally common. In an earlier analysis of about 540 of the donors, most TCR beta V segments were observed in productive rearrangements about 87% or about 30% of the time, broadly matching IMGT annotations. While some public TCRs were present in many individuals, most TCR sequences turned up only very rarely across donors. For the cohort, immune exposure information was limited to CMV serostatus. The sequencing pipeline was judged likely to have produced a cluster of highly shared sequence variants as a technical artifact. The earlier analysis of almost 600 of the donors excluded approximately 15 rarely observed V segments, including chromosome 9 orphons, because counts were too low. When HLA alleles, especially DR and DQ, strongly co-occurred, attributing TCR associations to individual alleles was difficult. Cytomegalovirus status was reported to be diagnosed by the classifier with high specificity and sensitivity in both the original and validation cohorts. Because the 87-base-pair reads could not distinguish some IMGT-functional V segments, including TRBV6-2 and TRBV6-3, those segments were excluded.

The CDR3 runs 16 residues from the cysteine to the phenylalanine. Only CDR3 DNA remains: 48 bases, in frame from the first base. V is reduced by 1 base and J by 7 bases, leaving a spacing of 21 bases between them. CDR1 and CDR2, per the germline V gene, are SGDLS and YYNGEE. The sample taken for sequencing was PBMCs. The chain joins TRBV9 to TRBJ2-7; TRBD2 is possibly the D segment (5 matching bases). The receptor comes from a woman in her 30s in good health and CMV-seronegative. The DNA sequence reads TGTGCCAGCAGCGTATGTGGAGGCCCCACCTACTGTGAGCAGTACTTC. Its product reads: CASSVCGGPTYCEQYF.